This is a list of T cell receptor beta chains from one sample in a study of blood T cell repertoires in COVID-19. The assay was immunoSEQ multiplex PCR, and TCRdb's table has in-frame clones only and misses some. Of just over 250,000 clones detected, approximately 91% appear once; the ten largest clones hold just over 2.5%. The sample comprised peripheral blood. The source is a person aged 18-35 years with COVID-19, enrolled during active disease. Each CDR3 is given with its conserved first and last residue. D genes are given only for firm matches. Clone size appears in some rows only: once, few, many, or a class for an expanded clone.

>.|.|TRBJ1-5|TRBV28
CASNHPGNYSNQPQHF
TGTGCCAGCAATCACCCGGGAAATTATAGCAATCAGCCCCAGCATTTT
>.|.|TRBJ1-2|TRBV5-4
CASSAPEANYGYTF
TGTGCCAGCAGCGCCCCAGAAGCTAACTATGGCTACACCTTC
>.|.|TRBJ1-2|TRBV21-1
CASSKGRRRGRFNYGYTF
TGTGCCAGCAGCAAGGGTCGAAGGAGGGGGCGATTTAACTATGGCTACACCTTC
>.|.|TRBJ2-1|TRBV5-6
CASSLATRFEQFF
TGTGCCAGCAGCTTGGCGACTAGATTTGAGCAGTTCTTC
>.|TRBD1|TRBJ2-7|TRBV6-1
CASSETPGQGSYEQYF
TGTGCCAGCAGTGAAACTCCGGGACAGGGCAGCTACGAGCAGTACTTC
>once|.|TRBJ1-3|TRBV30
CAWTHDRGNTIYF
TGTGCCTGGACCCACGACAGGGGAAACACCATATATTTT
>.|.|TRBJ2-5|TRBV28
CASTQPPGHSTQETQYF
TGTGCCAGCACACAACCCCCAGGTCACAGCACACAAGAGACCCAGTACTTC
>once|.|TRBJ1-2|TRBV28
CASRIAGNEYGYTF
TGTGCCAGCCGTATCGCAGGGAACGAATATGGCTACACCTTC
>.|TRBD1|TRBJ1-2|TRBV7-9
CASSSILTGTNYGYTF
TGTGCCAGCAGCTCTATATTGACAGGGACAAACTATGGCTACACCTTC
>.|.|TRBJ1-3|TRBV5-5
CASSLVPGNGNTIYF
TGTGCCAGCAGCTTGGTTCCAGGGAATGGAAACACCATATATTTT
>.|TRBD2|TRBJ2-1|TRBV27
CASSLLSGRAGGEQFF
TGTGCCAGCAGTCTCCTTAGCGGGAGGGCCGGTGGTGAGCAGTTCTTC
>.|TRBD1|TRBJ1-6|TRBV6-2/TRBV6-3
CASSPSGQGNSPLHF
TGTGCCAGCAGCCCCTCCGGACAGGGAAATTCACCCCTCCACTTT
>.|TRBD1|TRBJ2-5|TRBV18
CASSRQTGESQETQYF
TGTGCCAGCTCACGTCAGACAGGGGAGTCACAAGAGACCCAGTACTTC
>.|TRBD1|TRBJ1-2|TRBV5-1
CASSGGQGRDYGYTF
TGCGCCAGCAGCGGCGGACAGGGGAGGGATTATGGCTACACCTTC
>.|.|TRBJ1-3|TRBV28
CASSTLAGVSGNTIYF
TGTGCCAGCAGTACGCTGGCGGGGGTTTCTGGAAACACCATATATTTT
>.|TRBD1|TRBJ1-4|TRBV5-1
CASSSGTVEEKLFF
TGCGCCAGCAGCTCCGGGACAGTGGAGGAAAAACTGTTTTTT
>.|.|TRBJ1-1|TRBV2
CASSEPTSGGAFF
TGTGCCAGCAGTGAGCCCACGAGCGGTGGGGCTTTCTTT
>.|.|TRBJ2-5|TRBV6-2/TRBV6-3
CASSYSATKETQYF
TGTGCCAGCAGTTACTCTGCTACCAAGGAGACCCAGTACTTC
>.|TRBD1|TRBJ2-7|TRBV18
CASSPSRDRDEQYF
TGTGCCAGCTCACCATCCCGCGACAGGGACGAGCAGTACTTC
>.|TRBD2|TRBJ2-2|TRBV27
CASSSGGLANTGELFF
TGTGCCAGCAGTTCCGGGGGACTAGCGAACACCGGGGAGCTGTTTTTT
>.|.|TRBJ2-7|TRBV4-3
CASSQTVSYEQYF
TGCGCCAGCAGCCAGACAGTCTCCTACGAGCAGTACTTC
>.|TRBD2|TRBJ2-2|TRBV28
CASSPPLAGVWTGELFF
TGTGCCAGCAGTCCTCCCTTAGCGGGAGTTTGGACCGGGGAGCTGTTTTTT
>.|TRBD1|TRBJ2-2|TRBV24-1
CATSVTGVAFARELFF
TGTGCCACCAGTGTTACAGGGGTCGCGTTCGCTAGGGAGCTGTTTTTT
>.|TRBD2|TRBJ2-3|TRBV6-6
CASSRTSPDTQYF
TGTGCCAGCAGCCGGACTAGCCCAGATACGCAGTATTTT
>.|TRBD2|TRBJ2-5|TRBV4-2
CASSQVQAGVGETQYF
TGTGCCAGCAGCCAAGTACAAGCGGGAGTGGGAGAGACCCAGTACTTC
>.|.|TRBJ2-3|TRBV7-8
CASTLWGDGGTDTQYF
TGTGCCAGCACCCTATGGGGGGATGGGGGCACAGATACGCAGTATTTT
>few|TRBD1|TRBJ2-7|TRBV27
CASSQLPGQGVNF
TGTGCCAGCAGTCAGCTACCGGGACAGGGAGTGAACTTC